Here is one T cell receptor (beta chain) with its context. This sample stems from a study of T cell clones after liver transplantation. At the level of the study: TCRbeta sequencing after a pre-transplant mixed lymphocyte reaction identified graft-donor-reactive clones, later tracked in post-transplant blood. Samples came pre-transplant, pre-randomization before withdrawal, and post-randomization after withdrawal ended. Until 12-24 months post-transplant, subjects got standard immunosuppression and no induction. Apart from three HCV-positive recipients, transplants were for non-autoimmune, non-viral reasons.

This CDR3 has 11 amino acids. Germline lookup yields CDR1 LGHNA and CDR2 YNFKEQ. V lost 5 bases and J 7 bases, leaving 9 bases between the germline ends. Repertoires were generated with immunoSEQ multiplex PCR, while TCRdb's copy carries only in-frame clones and drops some. In the table there are more than 70,000 clones, less than 90% of which are singletons. The sample in question was CD4+ T cells from blood, obtained at the 22-month timepoint. J is TRBJ2-7 and V is TRBV4-2, with D tentatively TRBD1 (5 bases). This receptor was identified in a human patient who received a liver transplant. Some of the T cells may derive from the graft donor. Here the CDR3 reads CASSLNREQYF. The CDR3 DNA is TGTGCCAGCAGCTTGAACAGGGAGCAGTACTTC.